These 7 T cell receptor beta chains were sequenced from one sample in a study of OX40 agonist ivuxolimab in advanced cancers. Libraries were built with the immunoSEQ multiplex PCR assay. The source is immuneACCESS, and TCRdb retained only in-frame sequences with V and J called. Part of the clones is not carried over; for the studies checked, unresolved V genes explain less than half of this, and the remainder is unexplained. Counted in this sample were about 80,000 clones; 90% of them appeared once. The top ten clones comprise around 2% of the sample. Sequenced material: CD4+ or CD8+ T cells sorted from blood, taken in a trial of the OX40 agonist ivuxolimab. These receptors were collected from an adult with an advanced solid tumor such as melanoma, head and neck, liver or kidney cancer.

V is TRBV7-2 and J is TRBJ2-3, with 7 nucleotides matching TRBD1. J gave up 2 bases and V 5 bases, and 7 bases lay outside the gene matches. Germline CDR1 and CDR2: SGHTA and FQGNSA. CDR3 length: 15 residues. The CDR3 protein is CASSLRQGFTDTQYF. The CDR3 DNA is TGTGCCAGCAGCCTACGACAGGGTTTCACAGATACGCAGTATTTT.

The gene calls are TRBV9 and TRBJ2-5; D remains ambiguous. The germline V gene encodes CDR1 SGDLS and CDR2 YYNGEE. Trimming took off 2 bases at V and 2 bases at J, with 10 bases between the two ends. The CDR3 loop spans 14 amino acids. The CDR3: CASSVRTGQETQYF. Here the CDR3 DNA reads TGTGCCAGCAGCGTTCGGACCGGTCAAGAGACCCAGTACTTC.

The chain couples TRBV18 to TRBJ1-2; D perhaps matches TRBD1 (5 bases). CDR1 is KGHSH and CDR2 is LQKENI in the germline V gene. V lost 3 bases and J lost 0, with 17 bases in between. This CDR3 is 17 amino acids long. CDR3 amino acids: CASSPQGPTSTNYGYTF. In DNA form, the CDR3 reads TGTGCCAGCTCACCCCAGGGACCAACCTCTACTAACTATGGCTACACCTTC.

The genes are TRBV7-9 and TRBJ2-1; maybe TRBD2 (6 bases). CDR3 size: 18 residues. Deletions cut 5 bases from V and 0 bases from J, with 20 bases between. Germline V gene lookup returns CDR1 SEHNR and CDR2 FQNEAQ (reference sequence). The CDR3 sequence: CASSPRGGGASSYNEQFF. The DNA for the CDR3 is TGTGCCAGCAGCCCAAGAGGTGGCGGGGCCAGCTCCTACAATGAGCAGTTCTTC. Supplemented by reference TRBV7-9 and TRBJ2-1, the full variable domain reads DTGVSQNPRHKITKRGQNVTFRCDPISEHNRLYWYRQTLGQGPEFLTYFQNEAQLEKSRLLSDRFSAERPKGSFSTLEIQRTEQGDSAMYLCASSPRGGGASSYNEQFFGPGTRLTVL.

The V gene is TRBV15, the J gene TRBJ2-1, with D perhaps TRBD1 (6 bases). Germline-derived CDR1 and CDR2 are LNHNV and YYDKDF (reference sequence). This CDR3 is 14 amino acids long. Trimming pared 5 bases from V and 7 bases from J, leaving 15 bases between. The CDR3 DNA reads as TGTGCCACCAGCCTCCCCGGGACAACGAATGAGCAGTTCTTC. Encoded protein: CATSLPGTTNEQFF.

J is TRBJ1-5 and V is TRBV19, with TRBD1 as a possible D gene (5 bases). Trimming left V 6 bases short and J 0 bases short, with 15 bases between. The CDR3 spans 16 residues. Looked up from germline, CDR1 is LNHDA and CDR2 is SQIVND (reference sequence). The CDR3 DNA reads TGTGCCAGTAGGGACACAGGCCGCTATAGCAATCAGCCCCAGCATTTT. It codes for CASRDTGRYSNQPQHF.

The chain combines TRBV9 with TRBJ2-1, with D maybe TRBD2 (7 bases). With 4 bases removed from V and 4 bases from J, the gap between germline ends came to 15 bases. The CDR3 consists of 15 residues. Germline assignment: CDR1 SGDLS and CDR2 YYNGEE. CDR3 DNA: TGTGCCAGCAGCCAAGAGGGGGGGCCATACAATGAGCAGTTCTTC. Translation gives CASSQEGGPYNEQFF.